Each of the 21 T cell receptor beta chains below was sequenced from the same sample in a study of T-cell memory formation after mild COVID-19. TCRdb called the 5' RACE reads again in MiXCR, with one record for every CDR3 protein. The data show approximately 350,000 distinct CDR3 sequences, roughly 13% seen once. Specimen: PBMCs or a T cell subset sorted from them (not recorded which). The receptor source for this set is a man between 18 and 29 years old who had mild COVID-19 (a few samples of this study predate the infection). Cell type and time point are not known.

This clonotype was seen a few times. The CDR3 nucleotides read TGCAGTGCTAGAGATCCTCGAGGGGGAACCGGGGAGCTGTTTTTT. Translation gives CSARDPRGGTGELFF. The chain links TRBV20-1 to TRBJ2-2; maybe TRBD1 (6 bases). The CDR3 totals 15 residues. Germline V gene data show CDR1 as DFQATT and CDR2 as SNEGSKA (reference sequence). Trimming stripped 0 bases from V and 5 bases from J, with 13 bases between.

In the case of this clonotype: Because the CDR3's place on the DNA is in doubt, the DNA is left out and the CDR3 is given as listed by TCRdb. The gene calls are TRBV7-6 and TRBJ2-2; the table's D call, TRBD2, has no DNA check behind it. From germline, CDR1 is SGHVS and CDR2 FNYEAQ. The CDR3 extends over 14 residues, inclusive of both ends. CDR3: CASSLGLAPGSCFF.

This clonotype has a handful of counts. V usage is TRBV6-5 and J usage is TRBJ1-5; possibly TRBD1 for D (5 bases). This CDR3 is built from 14 residues. Between the trimmed V and J ends, which lost 6 bases and 8 bases, there was a span of 17 bases. Germline-derived CDR1 and CDR2 are MNHEY and SVGAGI. CDR3 loop: CASSLGPGGKPQHF. In nucleotides, the CDR3 is TGTGCCAGCAGCCTGGGACCGGGGGGGAAGCCCCAGCATTTT.

This clonotype appeared many times. The rearrangement joins TRBV10-3 to TRBJ1-5; TRBD1 matches 7 bases. After removal of 0 bases from V and 4 bases from J, the junction contained 6 bases not matched to a gene. Germline CDR1 is ENHRY and CDR2 is SYGVKD. The CDR3 extends over 16 amino acids. The CDR3: CAISESGDRVNQPQHF. In nucleotides, the CDR3 is TGTGCCATCAGTGAGTCCGGAGACAGGGTAAATCAGCCCCAGCATTTT.

This clonotype was counted at least ten times. The J gene is TRBJ1-2, the V gene TRBV27; D is undetermined. Germline V gives CDR1 MNHEY, CDR2 SMNVEV (reference sequence). The CDR3 extends over 16 amino acids. V lost 4 bases and J lost 0, with 15 bases in between. The CDR3 DNA sequence: TGTGCCAGCAGTTCTATAAGGGCAGGCTCTAACTATGGCTACACCTTC. The encoded protein is CASSSIRAGSNYGYTF.

The chain employs TRBV6-2 or TRBV6-3 and TRBJ1-5, with D uncertain. V was pared by 5 bases and J by 7 bases, with 15 bases between. Germline values: CDR1 MNHEY, CDR2 SVGEGT. This CDR3 region has 14 residues. The CDR3 is CASSRTDPRQPQHF. The CDR3 DNA sequence: TGTGCCAGCAGTCGGACGGATCCGAGACAGCCCCAGCATTTT.

This chain connects TRBV7-9 to TRBJ2-1, with 8 bases fitting TRBD2. Germline assignment: CDR1 SEHNR and CDR2 FQNEAQ (reference sequence). V shed 1 base and J 8 bases; nucleotides not matched to a gene: 13. The length of the CDR3 is 17 residues. Here the CDR3 reads CASSLDLKRTSFDEQFF. For the CDR3, the DNA is TGTGCCAGCAGCTTAGATTTGAAAAGGACTAGCTTCGATGAGCAGTTCTTC.

This chain links TRBV3-1 with TRBJ2-3; TRBD2 matches at 10 bases. Trimming cost V 2 bases and J 1 base; bases outside gene matches: 6. From germline, CDR1 is LGHDT and CDR2 YNNKEL (reference sequence). There are 17 residues in the CDR3. The CDR3 nucleotides are TGTGCCAGCAGCCAAACACACGGGACTAGCGGCACAGATACGCAGTATTTT. It specifies CASSQTHGTSGTDTQYF.

This chain connects TRBV20-1 to TRBJ1-1, with no clear D. The CDR3 runs to 8 residues. Germline V gives CDR1 DFQATT, CDR2 SNEGSKA (reference sequence). CDR3 region: CGNTEAFF. The DNA for the CDR3 is TGCGGAAACACTGAAGCTTTCTTT.

The chain combines TRBV7-9 with TRBJ2-2; D is ambiguous. The CDR3 extends over 15 amino acids. Germline V lookup: CDR1 SEHNR, CDR2 FQNEAQ (reference sequence). Trimming shortened V by 1 base and J by 0 bases, and 6 bases separated the two germline ends. CDR3 in amino acids: CASSLGPTNTGELFF. CDR3 DNA sequence: TGTGCCAGCAGCTTAGGACCTACGAACACCGGGGAGCTGTTTTTT.

This clonotype was observed a few times. This chain links TRBV5-1 with TRBJ2-5; D may be TRBD2 (6 bases). This CDR3 region has 15 residues. CDR1 is SGHRS, CDR2 YFSETQ, per germline. Trimming removed 4 bases at V and 3 bases at J, with 16 bases between. CDR3 DNA: TGCGCCAGCAGCGTCGCCGGGACTGGGGAAGAGACCCAGTACTTC. This encodes CASSVAGTGEETQYF.

The V and J genes are TRBV7-9 and TRBJ2-3; tentatively, D is TRBD2 (5 bases). Germline V lookup: CDR1 SEHNR, CDR2 FQNEAQ (reference sequence). This CDR3 is 14 amino acids long. V shed 2 bases and J shed 9 bases, with 15 bases lying between them. The DNA for the CDR3 is TGTGCCAGCAGCTTACCTTACCGCCCGGGAACGCAGTATTTT. Residues: CASSLPYRPGTQYF.

This chain joins TRBV6-5 and TRBJ2-7; D remains unclear. There are 16 residues in the CDR3. The V gene lost 2 bases and the J gene lost 2 bases, with 16 bases spanning the gap. Germline V lookup: CDR1 MNHEY, CDR2 SVGAGI. This CDR3 is CASSYQVSVSPYEQYF. The CDR3, as DNA: TGTGCCAGCAGTTACCAAGTTTCCGTGTCGCCCTACGAGCAGTACTTC.

This clonotype was recorded a few times. V is TRBV3-1 and J is TRBJ2-2, with 7 positions matching TRBD2. J lost 8 bases, V lost 6 bases, and 12 bases had no gene match. Germline-derived CDR1 and CDR2 are LGHDT and YNNKEL (reference sequence). This CDR3 contains 15 residues. CDR3 DNA: TGTGCCAGCAGACGTTCTAGCGGTGGTTGGGGGGAGCTGTTTTTT. Its translation is CASRRSSGGWGELFF.

V is TRBV5-1 and J is TRBJ2-7; the D gene is possibly TRBD1 (7 bases). The germline V gene has CDR1 SGHRS and CDR2 YFSETQ. V gave up 7 bases and J gave up 2 bases, with 10 bases separating them. This CDR3 is built from 12 residues. The CDR3 DNA sequence: TGCGCCAGCGGGGGGACAGCCTACGAGCAGTACTTC. It is translated as CASGGTAYEQYF.

This clonotype was seen many times. The genes are TRBV4-1 and TRBJ2-2; 9 nucleotides match TRBD1. V lost 3 bases, J lost 4 bases, and 3 bases stayed unmatched. The CDR3 is 15 residues long. CDR1 and CDR2 (germline): MGHRA, YSYEKL. CDR3 sequence: CASSHGTGPTGELFF. In nucleotides, the CDR3 is TGCGCCAGCAGCCATGGGACAGGGCCCACCGGGGAGCTGTTTTTT.

This clonotype was observed a few times. V gene TRBV7-9 combines with J gene TRBJ2-3; D may be TRBD2 (6 bases). The V end lost 10 bases, the J end lost 1 base, and 12 bases lay between the germline ends. The CDR3 consists of 13 residues. Germline CDR1 SEHNR, CDR2 FQNEAQ (reference sequence). CDR3 residues: CAKEASGTDTQYF. CDR3 nucleotide sequence: TGTGCCAAAGAGGCTAGCGGCACAGATACGCAGTATTTT. The full variable domain, its missing parts supplied by reference TRBV7-9 and TRBJ2-3, is DTGVSQNPRHKITKRGQNVTFRCDPISEHNRLYWYRQTLGQGPEFLTYFQNEAQLEKSRLLSDRFSAERPKGSFSTLEIQRTEQGDSAMYLCAKEASGTDTQYFGPGTRLTVL.

The rearrangement links TRBV7-8 to TRBJ2-2; tentative D call: TRBD1 (6 bases). The ends were cut back, 2 bases at V and 3 bases at J, with 13 bases in the middle. This CDR3 is 16 amino acids long. Looked up from germline, CDR1 is SGHVS and CDR2 is FQNEAQ. CDR3: CASSLQGRSDTGELFF. CDR3 nucleotide sequence: TGTGCCAGCAGCTTACAGGGGCGGTCGGACACCGGGGAGCTGTTTTTT.

V usage is TRBV29-1 and J usage is TRBJ2-7; TRBD1 or TRBD2 may be the D gene (5 bases each). The CDR3 covers 14 residues. The V gene's germline CDR1 is SQVTM and CDR2 ANQGSEA. The V end lost 2 bases, the J end lost 5 bases, and 16 bases lay between the germline ends. DNA for the CDR3: TGCAGCGTTGAAAGGGACCCGTCCTCGAACGAGCAGTACTTC. This codes for CSVERDPSSNEQYF.

This clonotype was counted ten times or more. The V gene is TRBV5-5, the J gene TRBJ2-5, with 12 nucleotides matching TRBD1. The trim removed 3 bases at V and 5 bases at J, leaving 8 bases unmatched. CDR3 length: 16 amino acids. CDR1 is SGHKS, CDR2 YYEKEE, per germline (reference sequence). This CDR3 is CASSSTGQGAGETQYF. CDR3 coding DNA: TGTGCCAGCAGCTCGACGGGACAGGGGGCCGGCGAGACCCAGTACTTC. Full variable domain (remainder filled in from reference TRBV5-5 and TRBJ2-5): DAGVTQSPTHLIKTRGQQVTLRCSPISGHKSVSWYQQVLGQGPQFIFQYYEKEERGRGNFPDRFSARQFPNYSSELNVNALLLGDSALYLCASSSTGQGAGETQYFGPGTRLLVL.

CDR3 in DNA: TGTGCCAGTAGTGGGACAGGGGGAAGGAATGGCTACACCTTC. Translating it yields CASSGTGGRNGYTF. V gene TRBV19 combines with J gene TRBJ1-2; 11 bases match TRBD1. CDR1 and CDR2 (germline): LNHDA, SQIVND (reference sequence). The CDR3 is made up of 14 amino acids. The ends lost 5 bases at V and 6 bases at J; junction bases unmatched: 5. The full variable domain, completed using reference TRBV19 and TRBJ1-2, is DGGITQSPKYLFRKEGQNVTLSCEQNLNHDAMYWYRQDPGQGLRLIYYSQIVNDFQKGDIAEGYSVSREKKESFPLTVTSAQKNPTAFYLCASSGTGGRNGYTFGSGTRLTVV.